The 15 T cell receptor beta chains below were found in one sample sequenced in a study of shared clonotypes between healthy human individuals. The table came from immunoSEQ multiplex PCR; TCRdb's copy has only in-frame clones and leaves some out. The sample lists about 2.4 million clones; around nine tenths were seen once. Specimen: naive CD4+ T cells sorted from blood. The sample's subset: CD45RA+ positively selected. The receptors originated from a man aged 18 to 29 in good health.

This clone was found a few times. V usage is TRBV5-4 and J usage is TRBJ1-6; D not certain. Between the trimmed V and J ends, which lost 0 bases and 6 bases, there was a span of 10 bases. The CDR3 is made up of 15 amino acids. Germline V gives CDR1 SGHNT, CDR2 YYREEE (reference sequence). The CDR3 protein is CASSLDPRTNSPLHF. The CDR3 DNA reads as TGTGCCAGCAGCTTGGATCCCAGGACTAATTCACCCCTCCACTTT.

The chain uses TRBV5-1 and TRBJ1-1; 7 bases are shared with TRBD1. J lost 6 bases, V lost 6 bases, and 8 bases had no gene match. The CDR3 has 13 amino acids. Looked up from germline, CDR1 is SGHRS and CDR2 is YFSETQ. CDR3 residues: CASTRQGDAEAFF. DNA for the CDR3: TGCGCCAGCACCAGACAGGGTGATGCTGAAGCTTTCTTT.

The chain has TRBV5-4 and TRBJ2-7, with 7 bases fitting TRBD2. The V gene end was trimmed by 6 bases and the J gene end by 0 bases; junction bases not matched to a gene: 9. The CDR3 has 15 residues. CDR1 is SGHNT, CDR2 YYREEE, per germline (reference sequence). The CDR3 region has the DNA TGTGCCAGCATCGTCAGCGGGACCAGCTCCTACGAGCAGTACTTC. Encoded protein: CASIVSGTSSYEQYF.

The chain couples TRBV29-1 to TRBJ2-5; TRBD2 aligns across 14 bases. This CDR3 contains 16 residues. Losses at the gene ends were 4 bases for V and 5 bases for J; bases not matched to a gene: 9. Germline V gene sequence: CDR1 SQVTM, CDR2 ANQGSEA. The CDR3 sequence: CSVGGTSGSVGETQYF. DNA of the CDR3: TGCAGCGTTGGCGGGACTAGCGGGAGTGTTGGGGAGACCCAGTACTTC.

The chain has TRBV5-1 and TRBJ2-1; D not resolved. V shed 4 bases and J shed 4 bases, with 9 bases lying between them. Germline loops: CDR1 SGHRS, CDR2 YFSETQ. This CDR3 is 13 amino acids long. The CDR3: CASSVLAYNEQFF. In DNA form, the CDR3 reads TGCGCCAGCAGCGTGCTCGCGTACAATGAGCAGTTCTTC.

The chain has TRBV19 and TRBJ2-1, with TRBD1 identical over 9 bases. CDR3 size: 15 residues. J was trimmed by 9 bases and V by 5 bases; bases with no gene match: 11. Germline CDR1 and CDR2: LNHDA and SQIVND (reference sequence). CDR3: CASSPRDRVSAEQFF. In DNA, the CDR3 is TGTGCCAGTAGTCCCCGGGACAGGGTCTCTGCTGAGCAGTTCTTC.

The rearrangement joins TRBV30 to TRBJ1-3, with D possibly being TRBD1 (5 bases). The germline V and J ends were trimmed by 0 bases and 6 bases, with 12 bases remaining between them. This CDR3 has 14 residues. Germline V gene data show CDR1 as GTSNPN and CDR2 as SVGIG (reference sequence). This chain's CDR3 is CAWSVLRTLNTIYF. In nucleotides, the CDR3 is TGTGCCTGGAGTGTACTGAGGACACTAAACACCATATATTTT.

The chain joins TRBV7-9 to TRBJ2-2, with a possible D match to TRBD1 (5 bases). V was pared by 6 bases and J by 6 bases, with 11 bases between. This CDR3 region has 13 residues. Germline CDR1 SEHNR, CDR2 FQNEAQ (reference sequence). In nucleotides, the CDR3 is TGTGCCAGCAGGCAGGGTGTCGCCGGGGAGCTGTTTTTT. Its protein product is CASRQGVAGELFF.

This clone occurred once. The rearrangement joins TRBV18 to TRBJ2-5; D possibly corresponds to TRBD1 (6 bases). With 8 bases removed from V and 3 bases from J, the gap between germline ends came to 13 bases. The germline gives CDR1 KGHSH, CDR2 LQKENI. CDR3 length: 13 amino acids. The CDR3 reads CASAGDREETQYF. The CDR3 DNA sequence: TGTGCCAGCGCAGGGGATAGGGAAGAGACCCAGTACTTC.

The chain couples TRBV5-6 to TRBJ1-5; TRBD1 agrees at 9 bases. Germline CDR1 SGHDT, CDR2 YYEEEE. The length of the CDR3 is 17 residues. V was pared by 0 bases and J by 2 bases, with 6 bases of the junction left unmatched. The CDR3 DNA sequence: TGTGCCAGCAGCTTGGGGGACAGGGCTAGACGCAATCAGCCCCAGCATTTT. Translation gives CASSLGDRARRNQPQHF.

The chain uses TRBV6-5 and TRBJ2-1; TRBD1 matches 7 bases. CDR1 is MNHEY, CDR2 SVGAGI, per germline. The CDR3 is 14 residues long. Germline trimming cut 0 bases from V and 9 bases from J; bases unmatched to any gene: 5. The CDR3 protein is CASSYSKGGGEQFF. The CDR3 region has the DNA TGTGCCAGCAGTTACTCGAAAGGGGGCGGTGAGCAGTTCTTC.

This clone has more than one count but fewer than ten. The chain carries TRBV10-3 and TRBJ2-3, with 7 bases fitting TRBD1. Germline V lookup: CDR1 ENHRY, CDR2 SYGVKD. With 8 bases clipped from V and 1 base from J, the junction kept 0 bases outside the gene matches. The CDR3 covers 12 residues. For the CDR3, the DNA is TGTGCCATCGGACAGGGCACAGATACGCAGTATTTT. Its translation: CAIGQGTDTQYF.

The chain recombines TRBV7-3 with TRBJ2-7; 10 bases agree with TRBD1. After removal of 5 bases from V and 7 bases from J, the junction contained 11 bases not matched to a gene. CDR1 and CDR2 (germline): SGHTA, FQGTGA. CDR3 length equals 15 residues. This chain's CDR3 is CASSPRGTGVEEQYF. CDR3 DNA: TGTGCCAGCAGCCCGAGAGGGACAGGGGTGGAAGAGCAGTACTTC.

The gene calls are TRBV11-3 and TRBJ2-3; TRBD1 matches 7 bases. The J segment lost 2 bases and the V segment lost 4 bases, leaving 6 bases of the junction unmatched. This CDR3 has 15 residues. Germline V gene data show CDR1 as SGHNT and CDR2 as YENEEA. CDR3 protein: CASSSGTVLTDTQYF. DNA for the CDR3: TGTGCCAGCAGCTCCGGGACAGTACTCACAGATACGCAGTATTTT.

Comment on this clone: One end of the junction does not line up with germline, which may come from a read error. The chain carries TRBV7-2 and TRBJ2-7; 8 bases map to TRBD2. Germline assignment: CDR1 SGHTA and CDR2 FQGNSA. This CDR3 region has 11 residues. The CDR3 loop is CASSLRAGEHF. CDR3 bases: TGTGCCAGCAGCTTACGAGCGGGGGAACACTTC.